This T cell receptor (beta chain) comes out of a study of shared clonotypes between healthy human individuals. General study results and limits: The generation probabilities recorded for non-shared clonotypes fell below those of clonotypes shared by all four donors. Even with large depth, rarefaction showed that sorted-subset sequencing was incomplete.

Here immunoSEQ multiplex PCR was the method, and the copy in TCRdb shows in-frame clones only, minus some. The data show roughly 1,100,000 clones, more than 60% seen once. Germline lookup yields CDR1 SGHAT and CDR2 FQNNGV. This CDR3 is built from 17 residues. The trim removed 1 base at V and 3 bases at J, leaving 7 bases unmatched. With respect to this clone: Antigen: not known.

The TCR sequence derives from a man between 18 and 29 years old in good health. The gene calls are TRBV11-2 and TRBJ2-3; 10 nucleotides agree with TRBD2. Sequencing input: memory CD4+ T cells sorted from blood. Documented subset: CD45RA-negative fraction. CDR3 residues: CASSLVPPSGGTDTQYF. The DNA of the CDR3 is TGTGCCAGCAGCTTAGTTCCTCCTAGCGGGGGTACAGATACGCAGTATTTT.